These 23 T cell receptor beta chains were sequenced from one sample in a study of PD-1 blockade in classical Hodgkin lymphoma. The protocol was immunoSEQ multiplex PCR, while the TCRdb copy is restricted to in-frame clones and leaves out a portion. The data contain under 65,000 clones, around 89% of them singletons. All trial patients relapsed after autologous stem cell transplantation. Sequencing used peripheral blood mononuclear cells (PBMCs), obtained at baseline. The receptors stem from a human donor with classical Hodgkin lymphoma.

This chain uses TRBV4-1 with TRBJ1-5, with TRBD1 identical over 7 bases. V was pared by 2 bases and J by 9 bases, with 13 bases of the junction left unmatched. The CDR3 runs 16 residues. CDR1 and CDR2 (germline): MGHRA, YSYEKL. This CDR3 is CASSQFFTGVYPPQHF. The CDR3 bases are TGCGCCAGCAGCCAATTTTTTACAGGGGTTTATCCGCCCCAGCATTTT.

The rearrangement uses TRBV11-2 and TRBJ2-7; 8 positions match TRBD1. CDR3 size: 15 residues. Germline CDR1 is SGHAT and CDR2 is FQNNGV. J was trimmed by 4 bases and V by 1 base; bases with no gene match: 6. The CDR3 is CASSLVAGGRYEQYF. CDR3 sequence (DNA): TGTGCCAGCAGCTTAGTGGCAGGGGGCAGGTACGAGCAGTACTTC.

This clone was recorded once. This chain links TRBV10-1 with TRBJ1-2; D is unclear. The V and J ends lost 3 bases and 0 bases respectively, with 5 bases between them. Germline CDR1 is WNHNN and CDR2 is SYGVQD (reference sequence). This CDR3 is built from 13 residues. CDR3 protein: CASSEGTNYGYTF. The DNA of the CDR3 is TGCGCCAGCAGTGAAGGGACTAACTATGGCTACACCTTC.

V is TRBV5-5 and J is TRBJ2-3, with D tentatively TRBD2 (6 bases). V lost 4 bases and J 4 bases, leaving 16 bases between the germline ends. Per germline, CDR1 SGHKS and CDR2 YYEKEE (reference sequence). The CDR3 totals 15 residues. CDR3 sequence reads: CASSRGVEGSDTQYF. CDR3 coding DNA: TGTGCCAGCAGCCGAGGTGTGGAGGGGTCAGATACGCAGTATTTT.

The chain has TRBV19 and TRBJ1-5; perhaps TRBD1 as D (5 bases). V was trimmed by 6 bases and J by 2 bases, leaving 14 bases between them. The germline gives CDR1 LNHDA, CDR2 SQIVND (reference sequence). The CDR3 loop spans 15 amino acids. CDR3 amino acids: CASSPRRGGNQPQHF. CDR3 coding DNA: TGTGCCAGTAGCCCCCGGAGGGGTGGCAATCAGCCCCAGCATTTT.

This rearrangement joins TRBV7-6 to TRBJ1-3, with D uncertain. Trimming took off 3 bases at V and 2 bases at J, with 5 bases between the two ends. CDR3 length: 13 residues. CDR1 SGHVS and CDR2 FNYEAQ come from the germline V gene. CDR3 protein: CASSFGPGNTIYF. The CDR3 DNA reads as TGTGCCAGCAGCTTCGGGCCTGGAAACACCATATATTTT.

The chain carries TRBV7-8 and TRBJ2-5; TRBD2 agrees at 9 bases. Trimming removed 5 bases from V and 12 bases from J; junction bases left unmatched: 7. Germline CDR1 SGHVS, CDR2 FQNEAQ. The CDR3 contains 12 residues. In DNA, the CDR3 is TGTGCCAGCAGCCTCGGACTAGCGTGGGAGTACTTC. Protein sequence: CASSLGLAWEYF.

CDR3 coding DNA: TGTGCCTGGAGTTCCAGGGGACAGGGGATGTATTCTAATGAAAAACTGTTTTTT. Translating it yields CAWSSRGQGMYSNEKLFF. The genes are TRBV30 and TRBJ1-4, with 10 nucleotides matching TRBD1. V shed 2 bases and J 3 bases; nucleotides not matched to a gene: 12. The CDR3 contains 18 residues. The germline gives CDR1 GTSNPN, CDR2 SVGIG (reference sequence). The complete variable domain, with remaining parts taken from reference TRBV30 and TRBJ1-4, reads SQTIHQWPATLVQPVGSPLSLECTVEGTSNPNLYWYRQAAGRGLQLLFYSVGIGQISSEVPQNLSASRPQDRQFILSSKKLLLSDSGFYLCAWSSRGQGMYSNEKLFFGSGTQLSVL.

This clone appeared a single time. The chain has TRBV6-5 and TRBJ2-7; D perhaps matches TRBD2 (5 bases). V was shortened by 4 bases and J by 3 bases, with 7 bases between the two germline ends. Germline assignment: CDR1 MNHEY and CDR2 SVGAGI. The CDR3 runs 12 residues. The CDR3 DNA sequence: TGTGCCAGCAGTTCGGGGTTCTACGAGCAGTACTTC. Protein product: CASSSGFYEQYF.

The J gene is TRBJ2-5, the V gene TRBV9; D gene ambiguous. The CDR3 runs to 14 residues. The V gene lost 3 bases and the J gene lost 1 base, with 10 bases spanning the gap. Germline V gives CDR1 SGDLS, CDR2 YYNGEE. The DNA for the CDR3 is TGTGCCAGCAGCGCCACGGACGGCCAAGAGACCCAGTACTTC. Residues: CASSATDGQETQYF.

This chain joins TRBV30 and TRBJ1-2; 7 bases align to TRBD1. V dropped 8 bases and J dropped 3; count of bases not matched to a gene: 9. CDR1 is GTSNPN, CDR2 SVGIG, per germline (reference sequence). The CDR3 has 13 amino acids. CDR3 nucleotide sequence: TGTGCCGGAGAGGGGACAGCGGACTATGGCTACACCTTC. Translated, it gives CAGEGTADYGYTF. Using reference TRBV30 and TRBJ1-2 for the parts outside the CDR3, the full variable domain is SQTIHQWPATLVQPVGSPLSLECTVEGTSNPNLYWYRQAAGRGLQLLFYSVGIGQISSEVPQNLSASRPQDRQFILSSKKLLLSDSGFYLCAGEGTADYGYTFGSGTRLTVV.

The rearrangement links TRBV2 to TRBJ1-6, with 9 bases matching TRBD1. The length of the CDR3 is 15 residues. Germline CDR1 is SNHLY and CDR2 is FYNNEI. V was clipped by 0 bases and J by 10 bases; unmatched bases: 4. The CDR3 here is CASSEAGTGNSPLHF. CDR3 DNA: TGTGCCAGCAGTGAAGCAGGGACAGGGAACTCACCCCTCCACTTT.

This clone was seen a handful of times. The rearrangement joins TRBV14 to TRBJ1-1; 8 bases align to TRBD1. Germline CDR1 SGHDN, CDR2 FVKESK. The CDR3 is made up of 14 amino acids. The ends lost 3 bases at V and 5 bases at J; junction bases unmatched: 5. DNA of the CDR3: TGTGCCAGCAGCCACCGGACAGGGCTAACTGAAGCTTTCTTT. Its translation: CASSHRTGLTEAFF. The full variable domain, its missing parts supplied by reference TRBV14 and TRBJ1-1, is EAGVTQFPSHSVIEKGQTVTLRCDPISGHDNLYWYRRVMGKEIKFLLHFVKESKQDESGMPNNRFLAERTGGTYSTLKVQPAELEDSGVYFCASSHRTGLTEAFFGQGTRLTVV.

This clone was seen more than once but under ten times. The J gene is TRBJ1-1, the V gene TRBV6-1; a weak D match, TRBD1 (5 bases). The V gene lost 3 bases and the J gene lost 4 bases, with 12 bases spanning the gap. The V gene's germline CDR1 is MNHNS and CDR2 SASEGT. This CDR3 has 14 amino acids. CDR3 region: CASSDRGSGTEAFF. The CDR3, as DNA: TGTGCCAGCAGTGATAGGGGCTCTGGCACTGAAGCTTTCTTT.

A single count supports this clone. The V gene is TRBV5-4, the J gene TRBJ2-7, with no clear D. The CDR3 runs 16 residues. CDR1 SGHNT and CDR2 YYREEE come from the germline V gene (reference sequence). Trimming pared 0 bases from V and 5 bases from J, leaving 18 bases between. The CDR3 here is CASSLDGRARPNEQYF. For the CDR3, the DNA is TGTGCCAGCAGCTTGGACGGACGAGCGCGACCTAACGAGCAGTACTTC. Combining the CDR3 with reference TRBV5-4 and TRBJ2-7 gives the whole variable domain ETGVTQSPTHLIKTRGQQVTLRCSSQSGHNTVSWYQQALGQGPQFIFQYYREEENGRGNFPPRFSGLQFPNYSSELNVNALELDDSALYLCASSLDGRARPNEQYFGPGTRLTVT.

The chain is built from TRBV19 and TRBJ1-1; D remains unclear. Germline V gene sequence: CDR1 LNHDA, CDR2 SQIVND (reference sequence). The CDR3 runs to 13 residues. V gave up 5 bases and J gave up 1 base, with 8 bases separating them. DNA of the CDR3: TGTGCCAGTAGTCGTTGGGGGAACACTGAAGCTTTCTTT. Translation: CASSRWGNTEAFF.

V and J are TRBV5-1 and TRBJ2-1; D remains unclear. The CDR3 runs 14 residues. CDR1 is SGHRS and CDR2 is YFSETQ in the germline V gene. The V end was cut by 0 bases, the J end by 0 bases, with 4 bases between. For the CDR3, the DNA is TGCGCCAGCAGCTTGGCGCTCTCCTACAATGAGCAGTTCTTC. Translation gives CASSLALSYNEQFF.

J is TRBJ2-3 and V is TRBV12-5; D ambiguous. Germline V CDR1 and CDR2: LGHNT, FRNRAP. Trimming cost V 6 bases and J 6 bases, with 13 bases left between them. The CDR3 has 13 amino acids. CDR3 in amino acids: CASGLGRTDTQYF. The CDR3 region has the DNA TGTGCTAGTGGCCTAGGGCGGACGGATACGCAGTATTTT.

The J gene is TRBJ2-2, the V gene TRBV27; D is unresolved. V was pared by 8 bases and J by 4 bases, with 5 bases between. CDR3 length: 11 residues. The germline V gene has CDR1 MNHEY and CDR2 SMNVEV (reference sequence). This CDR3 reads CASYGTGELFF. Written as DNA, the CDR3 is TGTGCCAGCTACGGCACCGGGGAGCTGTTTTTT.

The chain uses TRBV6-6 and TRBJ1-1; 7 positions agree with TRBD1. In germline, CDR1 is MNHNY, CDR2 SVGAGI (reference sequence). This CDR3 is 15 amino acids long. V was pared by 4 bases and J by 1 base, with 6 bases of the junction left unmatched. CDR3 sequence (DNA): TGTGCCAGCAGTTCAACAGGGGAGAGGAACACTGAAGCTTTCTTT. It encodes CASSSTGERNTEAFF.

This chain connects TRBV5-6 to TRBJ1-3; D gene unclear. Trimming shortened V by 2 bases and J by 0 bases, and 12 bases separated the two germline ends. The CDR3 is 16 residues long. The V gene's germline CDR1 is SGHDT and CDR2 YYEEEE. CDR3 nucleotide sequence: TGTGCCAGCAGCTTAGCAGGAGAAAGCTCTGGAAACACCATATATTTT. It is translated as CASSLAGESSGNTIYF. The full variable domain, its missing parts supplied by reference TRBV5-6 and TRBJ1-3, is DAGVTQSPTHLIKTRGQQVTLRCSPKSGHDTVSWYQQALGQGPQFIFQYYEEEERQRGNFPDRFSGHQFPNYSSELNVNALLLGDSALYLCASSLAGESSGNTIYFGEGSWLTVV.

The chain joins TRBV7-2 to TRBJ2-5, with unresolved D. The CDR3 is made up of 16 amino acids. Trimming pared 3 bases from V and 2 bases from J, leaving 16 bases between. Germline V gene sequence: CDR1 SGHTA, CDR2 FQGNSA. For the CDR3, the DNA is TGTGCCAGCAGCTTCTGGTTTCCCACCCCGCAAGAGACCCAGTACTTC. It is translated as CASSFWFPTPQETQYF. Filled out from reference TRBV7-2 and TRBJ2-5, the complete variable domain reads GAGVSQSPSNKVTEKGKDVELRCDPISGHTALYWYRQSLGQGLEFLIYFQGNSAPDKSGLPSDRFSAERTGGSVSTLTIQRTQQEDSAVYLCASSFWFPTPQETQYFGPGTRLLVL.

V usage is TRBV6-6 and J usage is TRBJ2-7; D might be TRBD2 (6 bases). V was trimmed by 2 bases and J by 4 bases, leaving 15 bases between them. The V gene's germline CDR1 is MNHNY and CDR2 SVGAGI (reference sequence). CDR3 length: 15 amino acids. This CDR3 is CASSYPGTGEYEQYF. CDR3 nucleotides: TGTGCCAGCAGTTACCCGGGGACTGGGGAGTACGAGCAGTACTTC.